A selection of T cell receptor beta chains follows, all from one sample in a study of blood T cells in healthy people across ages. TCRdb ran MiXCR on the 5' RACE reads and lists one entry per CDR3 protein. The sample contains under 950,000 distinct CDR3 sequences, approximately 21% of which appear only once. Sequenced input: blood. The receptors come from a man in his 70s in good health. The CDR3 runs from the conserved cysteine through the conserved F or W. The order of the fields is J gene, V gene, CDR3 protein.

TRBJ1-2 TRBV24-1 CATRNDGGDGYTF
TRBJ2-5 TRBV27 CASSSTTGFGTQYF
TRBJ2-3 TRBV5-1 CASSPGTSGNRDTQYF
TRBJ2-4 TRBV6-1 CASSWDRENIQYF
TRBJ1-1 TRBV20-1 CSARKAGNLNTEAFF
TRBJ2-5 TRBV2 CASRQREPQETQYF
TRBJ2-5 TRBV20-1 CSARRTVETQYF
TRBJ2-1 TRBV5-1 CASSLGRGGYNEQFF
TRBJ1-4 TRBV28 CASRLDITTNEKLFF
. TRBV5-1 CASSFKGLSSYEQYF
TRBJ1-1 TRBV6-1 CASSEFSEGPEAFF